The sequence of this T cell receptor (beta chain) was determined in a study of blood T cell repertoires in COVID-19. Measured with immunoSEQ multiplex PCR; TCRdb has only the in-frame clones, and not every one. Of around 320,000 clones listed, about 91% are singletons. The CDR3 totals 11 residues. Germline loops: CDR1 WSHSY, CDR2 SAAADI. Trimming shortened V by 6 bases and J by 4 bases, and 6 bases separated the two germline ends. The sequence derives from a woman in her twenties or thirties who had recovered from COVID-19. Material for sequencing was peripheral blood. This sequence joins TRBV10-2 and TRBJ2-5, with unresolved D. The CDR3 here is CASSPRETQYF. Written as DNA, the CDR3 is TGCGCCAGCAGCCCCAGAGAGACCCAGTACTTC.